This T cell receptor (beta chain) was recovered during a study of cytomegalovirus exposure and HLA in healthy donors. Study findings and constraints: Specificity for CMV antigens was confirmed in vitro for three of the CMV-associated chains. There were around 160 TCR beta chains listed as cytomegalovirus-associated.

Points on this clone: The antigen remains undetermined.

PCR primers comprised 60 Vbeta and 13 Jbeta primers. This table comes from immunoSEQ multiplex PCR, and its TCRdb copy is limited to in-frame clones, with some not included. The sample lists approximately 120,000 clones, about a sixth occurring once. The CDR3 length is 13 residues. Per germline, CDR1 SNHLY and CDR2 FYNNEI. J was trimmed by 8 bases and V by 5 bases; bases with no gene match: 5. The sequencing input was PBMCs. The rearrangement links TRBV2 to TRBJ2-1, with 8 bases lining up with TRBD1. The receptor's source is a female donor in good health and CMV-seropositive. CDR3 DNA sequence: TGTGCCAGCAGTCCGGGACAGGTCTATGAGCAGTTCTTC. Translation gives CASSPGQVYEQFF.